The TCR beta chain under discussion was sequenced for a study of blood T cell repertoires in COVID-19. Study as a whole: The United States, Italy and Spain were the sources of the acute and convalescent COVID-19 samples. T cells, B-cell-depleted T cells, or PBMCs supplied cDNA or gDNA.

The CDR3 runs 14 residues. CDR1 and CDR2 (germline): LGHNA, YSLEER. V shed 2 bases and J 6 bases; nucleotides not matched to a gene: 4. In the source study's methods: Estimated nucleated cell counts came from reference gene primer amplification. TCRdb keeps only in-frame clones here, not all; method: immunoSEQ multiplex PCR. Clonal size and the V and J genes are those of that table, whereas D and trimming came from the DNA. The sample includes just over 250,000 clones, approximately 86% of them seen just once. The clonotype was recovered from a man aged 40-49 years who had recovered from COVID-19. The rearrangement links TRBV4-3 to TRBJ2-1; 7 bases match TRBD1. The specimen sequenced was peripheral blood. CDR3 amino acids: CASSQRNRGNEQFF. The CDR3 DNA reads as TGCGCCAGCAGCCAACGAAACAGGGGCAATGAGCAGTTCTTC.